The rows below give T cell receptor beta chains drawn from one sample of a study of blood T cell repertoires in COVID-19. Assay: immunoSEQ multiplex PCR; the TCRdb copy retains only in-frame clones and omits some. The sample holds 95,000 to 150,000 clones, around four fifths seen once. The sample comprised peripheral blood. The receptors originated from a human donor in a cohort sampled during active COVID-19. The CDR3 runs from the conserved cysteine through the conserved F or W. D genes are given only for firm matches. A clone size is listed for some rows: how often the clone was seen (once, few, many), or a class if it is expanded.

j_gene,d_gene,v_gene,abundance,CDR3aa
TRBJ1-3,TRBD1,TRBV6-1,.,CASSGPGQGTGNTIYF
TRBJ2-5,.,TRBV6-1,.,CASSDSGTAKETQYF
TRBJ2-1,TRBD1,TRBV19,.,CASSNSGGNEQFF
TRBJ1-4,TRBD1,TRBV28,.,CASSFSSGQYGKLFF
TRBJ1-6,TRBD1,TRBV7-2,.,CASSLEMGQGGSPLHF
TRBJ2-3,TRBD2,TRBV19,.,CASSIQVGSGKDTQYF
TRBJ2-5,TRBD2,TRBV6-2/TRBV6-3,.,CASSYSGTSGETQYF
TRBJ1-1,.,TRBV11-1,.,CASSPRQNTEAFF
TRBJ2-3,TRBD2,TRBV2,.,CASRRGGGGSDTQYF
TRBJ1-1,.,TRBV7-3,.,CASSVRSGTEAFF
TRBJ1-2,.,TRBV30,many,CASRGTNYGYTF
TRBJ2-1,TRBD2,TRBV28,.,CASRGSGGENEQFF
TRBJ1-1,.,TRBV2,.,CASSGQRDTEAFF
TRBJ2-3,TRBD1,TRBV27,.,CASSRQVDRDHRTDTQYF
TRBJ2-2,TRBD1,TRBV5-1,.,CASSPRTGSNTGELFF
TRBJ1-1,.,TRBV6-2/TRBV6-3,.,CASSPERMNTEAFF
TRBJ1-1,.,TRBV5-1,.,CASIAGQGTEAFF
TRBJ1-5,.,TRBV30,.,CACSQNRDQPQHF
TRBJ2-3,TRBD1,TRBV7-2,once,CASSLVGQGWTDTQYF
TRBJ1-6,TRBD1,TRBV19,.,CASSTQGARSPLHF
TRBJ2-3,.,TRBV11-2,.,CASSSGEIAADMQYF
TRBJ2-7,TRBD2,TRBV30,few,CAWSEGLAGGWQYF
TRBJ2-7,TRBD1,TRBV27,.,CASSPDRGRYEQYF
TRBJ2-3,TRBD1,TRBV5-1,few,CASSFGTATDTQYF
TRBJ1-6,TRBD1,TRBV27,.,CASSLSTGANSPLHF
TRBJ1-6,.,TRBV6-5,.,CASNPGWNSPLHF
TRBJ1-2,.,TRBV2,.,CASSPQGEQGYTF
TRBJ1-5,.,TRBV27,.,CASKTTRPGSYQPQHF
TRBJ2-1,TRBD1,TRBV28,few,CASSSPDRLVYNEQFF
TRBJ1-1,TRBD1,TRBV5-1,.,CASSIAGGNTEAFF
TRBJ2-2,.,TRBV11-1,.,CASSVVRGTGELFF
TRBJ1-6,.,TRBV5-5,few,CASCGGRGSPLHF
TRBJ1-5,TRBD1,TRBV11-2,.,CASSLGTGGSNQPQHF
TRBJ1-2,.,TRBV19,.,CASSIALGGYTF
TRBJ2-2,TRBD1,TRBV24-1,.,CATSDRTGDTGELFF
TRBJ2-7,.,TRBV3-1/TRBV3-2,.,CASSQRGGGGSYEQYF
TRBJ2-2,TRBD2,TRBV5-8,.,CASSVLAGVNTGELFF
TRBJ1-1,TRBD1,TRBV18,.,CASSPAGTGAATAFF
TRBJ2-5,.,TRBV25-1,.,CASSVTDKETQYF
TRBJ2-5,.,TRBV14,.,CASSHYGGAETQYF
TRBJ2-5,.,TRBV3-1/TRBV3-2,.,CASSNVVQETQYF
TRBJ2-7,TRBD2,TRBV7-2,many,CASSFSGGGPYEQYF
TRBJ2-5,.,TRBV5-6,.,CASKWQGQETQYF
TRBJ2-1,.,TRBV7-2,.,CASRSGGPEQFF
TRBJ2-6,.,TRBV5-1,.,CASSLGGGASGANVLTF
TRBJ1-2,TRBD1,TRBV5-4,.,CASSLGQGPGGYTF
TRBJ2-2,.,TRBV7-3,once,CASSLTAGELFF
TRBJ1-1,TRBD1,TRBV7-9,.,CASSPTWTGATEAFF
TRBJ2-5,TRBD2,TRBV11-2,.,CASSSLGGGETQYF
TRBJ1-6,.,TRBV7-6,.,CASSLAPRLDSPLHF
TRBJ2-7,TRBD1,TRBV3-1/TRBV3-2,.,CASSQDRQGKQYF
TRBJ2-1,TRBD2,TRBV28,.,CASSSKSGTSGLTYNEQFF
TRBJ1-2,TRBD1,TRBV5-1,.,CASSLGTGVSYGYTF
TRBJ2-3,TRBD2,TRBV7-9,.,CASSLRLAGVGSADTQYF
TRBJ1-2,.,TRBV21-1,.,CASSLNYGYTF